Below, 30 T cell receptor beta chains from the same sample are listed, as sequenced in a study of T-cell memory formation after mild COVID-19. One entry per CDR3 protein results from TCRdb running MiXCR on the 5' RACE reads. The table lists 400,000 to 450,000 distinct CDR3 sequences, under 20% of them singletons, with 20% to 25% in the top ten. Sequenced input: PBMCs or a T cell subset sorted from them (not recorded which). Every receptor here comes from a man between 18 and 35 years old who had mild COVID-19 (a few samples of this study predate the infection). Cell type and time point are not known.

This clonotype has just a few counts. DNA for the CDR3: TGTGCCAGCGTCCCTACCCGGCGGAAAGGTACAGATACGCAGTATTTT. It yields the protein CASVPTRRKGTDTQYF. This chain joins TRBV27 and TRBJ2-3, with D uncertain. The V end was cut by 8 bases, the J end by 3 bases, with 21 bases between. The germline CDR1 and CDR2 sequences are MNHEY and SMNVEV (reference sequence). The CDR3 is 16 amino acids.

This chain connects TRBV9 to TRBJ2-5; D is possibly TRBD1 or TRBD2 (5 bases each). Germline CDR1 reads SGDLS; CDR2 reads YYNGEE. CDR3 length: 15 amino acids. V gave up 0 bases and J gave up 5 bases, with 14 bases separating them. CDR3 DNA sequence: TGTGCCAGCAGCGTAGCGGTGGGGGTTGGGGAGACCCAGTACTTC. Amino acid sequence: CASSVAVGVGETQYF.

The CDR3 here is CASSRGGSGTTNEKLFF. CDR3 in DNA: TGCGCCAGCAGCCGGGGGGGAAGCGGAACAACTAATGAAAAACTGTTTTTT. The V call is TRBV4-3, the J call TRBJ1-4; maybe TRBD1 (5 bases). This CDR3 has 17 amino acids. The V and J ends lost 4 bases and 0 bases respectively, with 15 bases between them. Germline V gene sequence: CDR1 LGHNA, CDR2 YSLEER.

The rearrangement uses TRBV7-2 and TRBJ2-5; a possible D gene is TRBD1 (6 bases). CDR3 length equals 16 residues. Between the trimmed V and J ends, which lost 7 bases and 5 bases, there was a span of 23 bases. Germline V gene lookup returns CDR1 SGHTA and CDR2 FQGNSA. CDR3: CASTTLDAGTGETQYF. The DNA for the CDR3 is TGTGCCAGCACCACCCTTGACGCGGGTACAGGGGAGACCCAGTACTTC.

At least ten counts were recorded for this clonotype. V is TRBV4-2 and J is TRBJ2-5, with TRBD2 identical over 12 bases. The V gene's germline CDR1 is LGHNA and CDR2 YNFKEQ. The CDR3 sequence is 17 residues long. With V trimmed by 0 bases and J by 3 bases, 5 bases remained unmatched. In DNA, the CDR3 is TGTGCCAGCAGCCAAGAACTAGCGGGGGGAGTTGAAGAGACCCAGTACTTC. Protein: CASSQELAGGVEETQYF.

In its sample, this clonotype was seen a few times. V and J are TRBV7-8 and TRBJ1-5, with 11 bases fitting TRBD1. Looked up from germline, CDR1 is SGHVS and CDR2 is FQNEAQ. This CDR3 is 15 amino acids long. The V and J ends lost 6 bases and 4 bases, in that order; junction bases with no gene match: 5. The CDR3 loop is CASRPGTGGNQPQHF. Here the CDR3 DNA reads TGTGCCAGCAGACCCGGGACAGGGGGGAATCAGCCCCAGCATTTT.

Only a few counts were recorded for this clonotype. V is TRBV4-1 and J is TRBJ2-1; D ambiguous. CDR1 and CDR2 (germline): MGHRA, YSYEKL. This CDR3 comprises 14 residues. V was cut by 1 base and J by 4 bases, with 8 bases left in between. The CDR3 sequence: CASSQGGRYNEQFF. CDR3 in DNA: TGCGCCAGCAGCCAAGGAGGCAGATACAATGAGCAGTTCTTC.

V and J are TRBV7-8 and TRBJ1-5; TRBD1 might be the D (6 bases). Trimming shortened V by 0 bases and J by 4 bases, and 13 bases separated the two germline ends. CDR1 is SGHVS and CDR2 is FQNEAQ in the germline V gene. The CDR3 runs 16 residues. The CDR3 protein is CASSLAGGGPNQPQHF. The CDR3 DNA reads TGTGCCAGCAGCTTAGCCGGGGGCGGACCGAATCAGCCCCAGCATTTT.

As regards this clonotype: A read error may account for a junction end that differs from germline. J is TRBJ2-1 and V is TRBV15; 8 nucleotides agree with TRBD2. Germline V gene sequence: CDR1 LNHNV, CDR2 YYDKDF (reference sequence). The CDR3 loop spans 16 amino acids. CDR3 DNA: TGTGCCACCAGAAGAGATTTGGCGGGGGGCCTTGATGAGCAGTTCTTC. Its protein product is CATRRDLAGGLDEQFF.

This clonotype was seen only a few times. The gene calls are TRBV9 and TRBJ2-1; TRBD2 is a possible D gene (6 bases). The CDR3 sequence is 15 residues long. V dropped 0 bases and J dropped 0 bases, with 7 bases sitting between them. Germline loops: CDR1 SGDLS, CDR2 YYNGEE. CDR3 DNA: TGTGCCAGCAGCGTAGCGGGGGACTCCTACAATGAGCAGTTCTTC. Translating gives CASSVAGDSYNEQFF.

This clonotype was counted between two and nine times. In nucleotides, the CDR3 is TGTGCCAGCAGCCGTCGGGGACAGGGAATGAACACTGAAGCTTTCTTT. It specifies CASSRRGQGMNTEAFF. The chain uses TRBV4-2 and TRBJ1-1; 9 bases agree with TRBD1. J lost 0 bases, V lost 4 bases, and 6 bases had no gene match. The CDR3 extends over 16 amino acids. The V gene's germline CDR1 is LGHNA and CDR2 YNFKEQ.

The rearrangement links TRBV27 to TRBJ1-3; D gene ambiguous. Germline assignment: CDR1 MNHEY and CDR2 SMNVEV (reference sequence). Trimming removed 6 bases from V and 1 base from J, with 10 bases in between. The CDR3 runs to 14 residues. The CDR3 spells CASSPGKSGNTIYF. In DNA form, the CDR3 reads TGTGCCAGCAGCCCTGGGAAATCTGGAAACACCATATATTTT.

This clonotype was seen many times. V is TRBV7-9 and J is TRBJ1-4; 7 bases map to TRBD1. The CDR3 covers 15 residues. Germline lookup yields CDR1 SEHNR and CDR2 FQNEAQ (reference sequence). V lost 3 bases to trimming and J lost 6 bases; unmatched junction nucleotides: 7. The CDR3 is CASSFDRAGDEKLFF. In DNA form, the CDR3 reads TGTGCCAGCAGCTTCGACAGGGCGGGGGATGAAAAACTGTTTTTT. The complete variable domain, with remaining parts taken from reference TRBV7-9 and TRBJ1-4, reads DTGVSQNPRHKITKRGQNVTFRCDPISEHNRLYWYRQTLGQGPEFLTYFQNEAQLEKSRLLSDRFSAERPKGSFSTLEIQRTEQGDSAMYLCASSFDRAGDEKLFFGSGTQLSVL.

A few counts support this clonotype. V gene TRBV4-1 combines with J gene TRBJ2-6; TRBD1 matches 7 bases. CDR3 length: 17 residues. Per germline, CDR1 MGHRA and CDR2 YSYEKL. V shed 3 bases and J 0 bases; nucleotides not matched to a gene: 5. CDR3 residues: CASSQTGTDSGANVLTF. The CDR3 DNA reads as TGCGCCAGCAGCCAGACCGGGACAGACTCTGGGGCCAACGTCCTGACTTTC.

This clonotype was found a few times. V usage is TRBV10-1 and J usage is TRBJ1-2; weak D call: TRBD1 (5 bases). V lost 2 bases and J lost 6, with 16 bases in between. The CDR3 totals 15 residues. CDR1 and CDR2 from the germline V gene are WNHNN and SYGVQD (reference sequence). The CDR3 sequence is CASSEDKGTSHGYTF. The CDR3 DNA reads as TGCGCCAGCAGTGAGGATAAGGGGACTTCCCATGGCTACACCTTC.

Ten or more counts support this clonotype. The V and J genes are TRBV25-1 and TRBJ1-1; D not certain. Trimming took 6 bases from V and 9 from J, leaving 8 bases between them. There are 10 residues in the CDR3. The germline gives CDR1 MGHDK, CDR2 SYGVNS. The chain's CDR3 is CASRGLKAFF. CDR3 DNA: TGTGCCAGCAGGGGCTTGAAAGCTTTCTTT.

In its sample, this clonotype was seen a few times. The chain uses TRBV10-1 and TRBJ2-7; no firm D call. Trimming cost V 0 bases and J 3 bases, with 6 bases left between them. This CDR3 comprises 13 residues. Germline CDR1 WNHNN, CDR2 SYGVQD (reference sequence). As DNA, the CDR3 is TGCGCCAGCAGTGAGTCGAATGGCTACGAGCAGTACTTC. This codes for CASSESNGYEQYF.

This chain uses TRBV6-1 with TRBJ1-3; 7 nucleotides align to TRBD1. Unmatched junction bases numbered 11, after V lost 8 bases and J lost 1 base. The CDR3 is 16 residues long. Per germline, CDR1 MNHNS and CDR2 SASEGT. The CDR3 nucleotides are TGTGCCAGCCCTCCGACAGGGAGTAATTCTGGAAACACCATATATTTT. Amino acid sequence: CASPPTGSNSGNTIYF.

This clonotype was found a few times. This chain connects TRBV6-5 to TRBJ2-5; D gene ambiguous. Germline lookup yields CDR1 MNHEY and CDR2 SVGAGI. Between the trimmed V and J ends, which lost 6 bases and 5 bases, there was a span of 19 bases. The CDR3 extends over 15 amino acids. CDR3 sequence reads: CASRTKGRPGETQYF. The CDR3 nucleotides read TGTGCCAGCAGGACCAAAGGCCGCCCTGGGGAGACCCAGTACTTC.

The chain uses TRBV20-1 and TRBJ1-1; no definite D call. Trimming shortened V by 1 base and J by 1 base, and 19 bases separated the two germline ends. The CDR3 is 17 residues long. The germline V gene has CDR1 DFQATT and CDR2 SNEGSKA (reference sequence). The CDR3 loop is CSARVRAADFQNTEAFF. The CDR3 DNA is TGCAGTGCTAGAGTTCGGGCAGCCGATTTTCAGAACACTGAAGCTTTCTTT.

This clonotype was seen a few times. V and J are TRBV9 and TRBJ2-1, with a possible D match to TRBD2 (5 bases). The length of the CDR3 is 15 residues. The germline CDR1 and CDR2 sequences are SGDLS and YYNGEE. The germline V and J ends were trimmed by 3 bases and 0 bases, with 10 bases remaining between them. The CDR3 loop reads CASSAEGTSYNEQFF. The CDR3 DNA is TGTGCCAGCAGCGCCGAGGGAACCTCCTACAATGAGCAGTTCTTC.

The DNA of the CDR3 is TGTGCCAGCAGCGTAGGACGTACGCAGTATTTT. It translates to CASSVGRTQYF. The genes are TRBV9 and TRBJ2-3; D gene uncertain. Germline V gives CDR1 SGDLS, CDR2 YYNGEE. V was trimmed by 0 bases and J by 8 bases, leaving 4 bases between them. The CDR3 sequence is 11 residues long.

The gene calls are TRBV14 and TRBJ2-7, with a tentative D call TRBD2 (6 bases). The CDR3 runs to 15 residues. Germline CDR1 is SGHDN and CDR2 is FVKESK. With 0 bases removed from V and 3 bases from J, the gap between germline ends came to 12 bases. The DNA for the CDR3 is TGTGCCAGCAGCCAAGAGCGGGGATGGGTCTACGAGCAGTACTTC. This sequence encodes CASSQERGWVYEQYF.

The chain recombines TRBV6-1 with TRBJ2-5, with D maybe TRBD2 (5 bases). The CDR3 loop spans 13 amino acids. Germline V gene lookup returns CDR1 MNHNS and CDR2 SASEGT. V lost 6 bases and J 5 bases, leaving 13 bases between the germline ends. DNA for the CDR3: TGTGCCAGCAGGGAGCGGACTCCGGAGACCCAGTACTTC. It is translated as CASRERTPETQYF.

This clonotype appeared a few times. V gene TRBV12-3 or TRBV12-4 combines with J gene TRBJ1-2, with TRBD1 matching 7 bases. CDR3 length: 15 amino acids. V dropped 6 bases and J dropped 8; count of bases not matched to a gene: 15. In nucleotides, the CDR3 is TGTGCCAGCAGCTCGGGGGTAATGACAGGGAAGGGCTACACCTTC. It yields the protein CASSSGVMTGKGYTF.

The CDR3 loop reads CASGRGRGQETQYF. The CDR3 DNA reads TGTGCCAGCGGGAGGGGCCGAGGTCAAGAGACCCAGTACTTC. This sequence joins TRBV3-1 and TRBJ2-5, with 7 bases aligning to TRBD2. Germline CDR1 and CDR2: LGHDT and YNNKEL (reference sequence). The J segment lost 2 bases and the V segment lost 8 bases, leaving 8 bases of the junction unmatched. The CDR3 contains 14 residues.

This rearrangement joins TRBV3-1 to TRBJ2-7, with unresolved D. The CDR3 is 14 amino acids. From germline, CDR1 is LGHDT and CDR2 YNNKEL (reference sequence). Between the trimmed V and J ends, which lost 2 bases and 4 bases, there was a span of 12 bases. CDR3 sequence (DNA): TGTGCCAGCAGCCAAACGCTCTGGGCGTACGAGCAGTACTTC. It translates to CASSQTLWAYEQYF.

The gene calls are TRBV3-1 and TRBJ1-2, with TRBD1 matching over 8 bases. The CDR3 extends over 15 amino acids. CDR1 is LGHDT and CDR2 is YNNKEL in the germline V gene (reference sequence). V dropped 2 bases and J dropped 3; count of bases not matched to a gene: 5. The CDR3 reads CASSQMTGVDYGYTF. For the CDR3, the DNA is TGTGCCAGCAGCCAAATGACAGGGGTGGACTATGGCTACACCTTC. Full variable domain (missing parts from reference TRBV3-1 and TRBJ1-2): DTAVSQTPKYLVTQMGNDKSIKCEQNLGHDTMYWYKQDSKKFLKIMFSYNNKELIINETVPNRFSPKSPDKAHLNLHINSLELGDSAVYFCASSQMTGVDYGYTFGSGTRLTVV.

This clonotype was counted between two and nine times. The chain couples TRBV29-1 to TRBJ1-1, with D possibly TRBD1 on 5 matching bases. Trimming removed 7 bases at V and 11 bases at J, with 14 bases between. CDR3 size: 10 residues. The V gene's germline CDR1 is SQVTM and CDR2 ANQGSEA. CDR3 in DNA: TGCAGCGACGGACATCATGGCGCTTTCTTT. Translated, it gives CSDGHHGAFF.

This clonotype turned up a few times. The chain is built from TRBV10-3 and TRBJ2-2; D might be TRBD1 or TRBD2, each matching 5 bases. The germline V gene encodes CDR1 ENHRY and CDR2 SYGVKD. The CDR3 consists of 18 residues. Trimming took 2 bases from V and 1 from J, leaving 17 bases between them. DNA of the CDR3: TGTGCCATCAGTGAGAACGTTGGTGGGGGAAGGAACACCGGGGAGCTGTTTTTT. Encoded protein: CAISENVGGGRNTGELFF.